One sample yielded the 19 T cell receptor beta chains listed below, sequenced in a study of cytomegalovirus exposure and HLA in healthy donors (dated by TCRdb to the late 2010s). Library preparation was by the immunoSEQ multiplex PCR assay. A mixture of 60 forward primers for TCR Vbeta segments and 13 reverse primers for TCR Jbeta segments was used in the multiplex PCR. This immuneACCESS table, as held by TCRdb, lists in-frame sequences with V and J called but not all clones. Of the missing ones, under half trace to an unresolved V gene in checked studies; the others have no known cause. Counted in this sample were roughly 120,000 clones; over 60% of them appeared once. Clones ranked in the top ten supply approximately 13% of the sample. Sequenced material: PBMCs. These receptors were collected from a woman aged 60-75 years in good health and CMV-seropositive.

This chain uses TRBV18 with TRBJ2-7, with 9 nucleotides matching TRBD2. V lost 0 bases and J lost 6; bases outside the gene matches: 6. CDR1 is KGHSH, CDR2 LQKENI, per germline. The CDR3 is 15 amino acids. CDR3 protein: CASSPPLAGAREQYF. The CDR3 nucleotides are TGTGCCAGCTCACCACCTTTAGCGGGAGCTCGCGAGCAGTACTTC.

The chain links TRBV10-1 to TRBJ1-4, with D perhaps matching TRBD1 (5 bases). V was trimmed by 3 bases and J by 7 bases, leaving 12 bases between them. The CDR3 has 14 amino acids. Germline CDR1 WNHNN, CDR2 SYGVQD (reference sequence). CDR3 DNA sequence: TGCGCCAGCAGTGAACCGGCGGGGACTGAAAAACTGTTTTTT. It translates to CASSEPAGTEKLFF.

As regards this clone: Within the sample, other DNA sequences also encode this same CDR3. This chain joins TRBV9 and TRBJ1-4; D is perhaps TRBD1 (6 bases). This CDR3 has 15 residues. Germline CDR1 and CDR2: SGDLS and YYNGEE. Trimming removed 4 bases from V and 0 bases from J, with 10 bases in between. The CDR3 loop is CASSPGTSTNEKLFF. As DNA, the CDR3 is TGTGCCAGCAGCCCAGGGACATCAACTAATGAAAAACTGTTTTTT. Full variable domain (remainder filled in from reference TRBV9 and TRBJ1-4): DSGVTQTPKHLITATGQRVTLRCSPRSGDLSVYWYQQSLDQGLQFLIQYYNGEERAKGNILERFSAQQFPDLHSELNLSSLELGDSALYFCASSPGTSTNEKLFFGSGTQLSVL.

The gene calls are TRBV6-5 and TRBJ2-7, with 8 bases fitting TRBD1. The CDR3 runs to 16 residues. The J segment lost 5 bases and the V segment lost 0 bases, leaving 9 bases of the junction unmatched. Germline V gene data show CDR1 as MNHEY and CDR2 as SVGAGI. The CDR3 region has the DNA TGTGCCAGCAGTTACTCGATGCAGGGGGCGAGTAACGAGCAGTACTTC. It specifies CASSYSMQGASNEQYF.

Only one count was recorded for this clone. The J gene is TRBJ2-5, the V gene TRBV18, with TRBD2 identical over 8 bases. Germline CDR1 reads KGHSH; CDR2 reads LQKENI. V gave up 2 bases and J gave up 2 bases; unmatched junction bases: 4. This CDR3 has 15 residues. As DNA, the CDR3 is TGTGCCAGCTCACCAATGACTAGCGAACAAGAGACCCAGTACTTC. It is translated as CASSPMTSEQETQYF.

This clone was observed a single time. The chain combines TRBV28 with TRBJ2-7, with 9 bases matching TRBD1. CDR3 size: 15 residues. Germline lookup yields CDR1 MDHEN and CDR2 SYDVKM. Trimming took 6 bases from V and 7 from J; bases not matched to a gene: 13. The DNA for the CDR3 is TGTGCCAGCAGAGGGGGGACAGGGAGGAGTGGGGAGCAGTACTTC. Translation: CASRGGTGRSGEQYF.

This clone was recorded a few times. This chain links TRBV7-9 with TRBJ1-2; TRBD1 matches at 10 bases. J lost 4 bases, V lost 5 bases, and 7 bases had no gene match. Germline CDR1 SEHNR, CDR2 FQNEAQ (reference sequence). The CDR3 spans 15 residues. This CDR3 reads CASSIGQGGTYGYTF. DNA for the CDR3: TGTGCCAGCAGCATCGGACAGGGGGGGACCTATGGCTACACCTTC.

The chain links TRBV4-1 to TRBJ2-2; the D is unclear. V was pared by 1 base and J by 0 bases, with 6 bases between. The CDR3 is made up of 15 amino acids. Germline CDR1 is MGHRA and CDR2 is YSYEKL. DNA for the CDR3: TGCGCCAGCAGCCAAGCACACCCGAACACCGGGGAGCTGTTTTTT. Encoded protein: CASSQAHPNTGELFF.

The sample holds a few counts of this clone. V is TRBV6-5 and J is TRBJ2-5; D is perhaps TRBD1 (6 bases). V gave up 4 bases and J gave up 4 bases, with 13 bases separating them. The CDR3 totals 14 residues. Germline CDR1 reads MNHEY; CDR2 reads SVGAGI. CDR3 bases: TGTGCCAGCAGTTTTATGGACAGTGCAGAGACCCAGTACTTC. Protein product: CASSFMDSAETQYF.

The chain recombines TRBV7-3 with TRBJ2-2, with 9 positions matching TRBD1. Germline loops: CDR1 SGHTA, CDR2 FQGTGA. Trimming cost V 4 bases and J 10 bases; bases outside gene matches: 7. The CDR3 runs 14 residues. The CDR3 spells CASSSGDRAEELFF. For the CDR3, the DNA is TGTGCCAGCAGCTCCGGGGACAGGGCCGAGGAGCTGTTTTTT.

This chain joins TRBV15 and TRBJ1-3; 10 positions agree with TRBD1. The V gene's germline CDR1 is LNHNV and CDR2 YYDKDF (reference sequence). CDR3 length equals 17 residues. The V segment lost 5 bases and the J segment 0 bases; nucleotides outside the gene matches: 7. CDR3 amino acids: CATSWGQGTISGNTIYF. For the CDR3, the DNA is TGTGCCACCAGCTGGGGACAGGGGACTATCTCTGGAAACACCATATATTTT.

The chain links TRBV27 to TRBJ2-6; D is uncertain. Per the germline V gene, CDR1 is MNHEY and CDR2 is SMNVEV (reference sequence). CDR3 size: 15 residues. V was cut by 0 bases and J by 2 bases, with 5 bases left in between. The CDR3 spells CASSLSGTGANVLTF. In DNA form, the CDR3 reads TGTGCCAGCAGTTTATCTGGCACTGGGGCCAACGTCCTGACTTTC.

This clone was recorded only once. The chain joins TRBV4-2 to TRBJ1-1; D is possibly TRBD1 (5 bases). Trimming cost V 1 base and J 3 bases, with 15 bases left between them. Germline V CDR1 and CDR2: LGHNA, YNFKEQ. CDR3 length: 16 amino acids. Here the CDR3 DNA reads TGTGCCAGCAGCCAAGTTTATGGGGGGGATGACACTGAAGCTTTCTTT. It specifies CASSQVYGGDDTEAFF.

The V call is TRBV5-1, the J call TRBJ2-5, with 10 positions matching TRBD2. The CDR3 is 16 amino acids. V lost 0 bases and J lost 6; bases outside the gene matches: 8. Germline V CDR1 and CDR2: SGHRS, YFSETQ. CDR3 in amino acids: CASSLEASGSGKTQYF. The CDR3 nucleotides read TGCGCCAGCAGCTTGGAGGCTAGCGGGAGCGGAAAGACCCAGTACTTC.

This chain connects TRBV2 to TRBJ1-5, with 7 bases identical to TRBD1. CDR3 size: 13 residues. The V and J ends lost 6 bases and 4 bases, in that order; junction bases with no gene match: 3. Germline-derived CDR1 and CDR2 are SNHLY and FYNNEI. As DNA, the CDR3 is TGTGCCAGCAGGCTACAGGGGAATCAGCCCCAGCATTTT. Protein: CASRLQGNQPQHF.

For the CDR3, the DNA is TGTGCCAGCAGCTCAGGGGCCGGGACTGAAGCTTTCTTT. This translates into CASSSGAGTEAFF. The rearrangement links TRBV11-3 to TRBJ1-1; perhaps TRBD1 as D (6 bases). The V and J ends lost 4 bases and 5 bases respectively, with 11 bases between them. Germline V gene lookup returns CDR1 SGHNT and CDR2 YENEEA. The CDR3 is made up of 13 amino acids.

The CDR3 loop is CSVLRSRSQETQYF. The CDR3 nucleotides are TGCAGCGTGCTCCGGTCGAGAAGCCAAGAGACCCAGTACTTC. The chain is built from TRBV29-1 and TRBJ2-5, with no clear D. V lost 6 bases to trimming and J lost 1 base, with 15 bases between them. CDR1 and CDR2 (germline): SQVTM, ANQGSEA. This CDR3 spans 14 amino acids. The full variable domain, completed using reference TRBV29-1 and TRBJ2-5, is SAVISQKPSRDICQRGTSLTIQCQVDSQVTMMFWYRQQPGQSLTLIATANQGSEATYESGFVIDKFPISRPNLTFSTLTVSNMSPEDSSIYLCSVLRSRSQETQYFGPGTRLLVL.

V gene TRBV7-8 combines with J gene TRBJ2-3; TRBD1 matches 7 bases. V gave up 1 base and J gave up 3 bases; unmatched junction bases: 4. CDR1 and CDR2 (germline): SGHVS, FQNEAQ. This CDR3 is 15 amino acids long. The CDR3 reads CASSLERGRTDTQYF. The DNA of the CDR3 is TGTGCCAGCAGCTTAGAAAGGGGGCGAACAGATACGCAGTATTTT.

This chain links TRBV27 with TRBJ1-3; tentative D call: TRBD1 (6 bases). This CDR3 has 19 residues. V lost 6 bases and J lost 4, with 28 bases in between. The germline V gene has CDR1 MNHEY and CDR2 SMNVEV (reference sequence). The chain's CDR3 is CASSSSPQGFPGAGNTIYF. The CDR3 nucleotides read TGTGCCAGCAGCTCAAGCCCCCAAGGGTTTCCAGGGGCAGGAAACACCATATATTTT.